This note documents a single T cell receptor (beta chain) sequence. The antigen is not known. Healthy Caucasian individuals from Russia aged 6 to 90 served as donors. Every donor contributed about 10 milliliters of peripheral blood by blood draw. This entry is derived from a study of blood T cells in healthy people across ages. Findings of the study overall: There were more naive CD4+ cells and higher diversity in long-lived donors than in aged donors.

With a J-beta primer mix and a sample-barcoded 5' primer, a second PCR ran roughly 7 to 11 cycles. Every individual sample yielded 2.5 million or more paired-end reads (each containing CDR3). TCRdb called the 5' RACE reads again in MiXCR, with one record for every CDR3 protein. The table records around 800,000 distinct CDR3 sequences, around 62% of them present only once. Germline lookup yields CDR1 LGHNA and CDR2 YNFKEQ. V lost 0 bases and J lost 4; bases outside the gene matches: 5. The CDR3 is 15 residues long. J is TRBJ2-7 and V is TRBV4-2, with 8 bases that match TRBD2. Sequencing was done on a sample of blood. The source is a man aged 30 to 39 in good health. The CDR3 loop reads CASSQDRGGFYEQYF. In nucleotides, the CDR3 is TGTGCCAGCAGCCAAGATCGGGGGGGGTTTTACGAGCAGTACTTC.